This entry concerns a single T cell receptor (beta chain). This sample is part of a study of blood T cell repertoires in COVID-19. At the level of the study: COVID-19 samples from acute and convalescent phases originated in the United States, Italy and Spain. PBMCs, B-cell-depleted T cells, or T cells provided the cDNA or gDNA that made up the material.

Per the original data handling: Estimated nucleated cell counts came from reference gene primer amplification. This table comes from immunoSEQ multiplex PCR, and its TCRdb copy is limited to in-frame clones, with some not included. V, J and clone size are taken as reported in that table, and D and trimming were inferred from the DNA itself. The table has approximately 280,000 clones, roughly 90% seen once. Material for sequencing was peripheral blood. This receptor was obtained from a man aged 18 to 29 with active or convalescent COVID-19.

CDR3 in amino acids: CASSLTGWNTEAFF. The CDR3 DNA is TGCGCCAGCAGCTTGACAGGGTGGAACACTGAAGCTTTCTTT. This rearrangement joins TRBV5-1 to TRBJ1-1; possible D gene TRBD1, 6 bases. The CDR3 is 14 residues long. Trimming took off 1 base at V and 1 base at J, with 8 bases between the two ends. CDR1 and CDR2 (germline): SGHRS, YFSETQ. Full variable domain (remainder filled in from reference TRBV5-1 and TRBJ1-1): KAGVTQTPRYLIKTRGQQVTLSCSPISGHRSVSWYQQTPGQGLQFLFEYFSETQRNKGNFPGRFSGRQFSNSRSEMNVSTLELGDSALYLCASSLTGWNTEAFFGQGTRLTVV.